The 30 T cell receptor beta chains below come from one sample, sequenced in a study of blood T cell repertoires in COVID-19. The data were produced by immunoSEQ multiplex PCR, yet TCRdb's version contains in-frame clones alone and is incomplete. The profile shows 95,000 to 150,000 clones, around 83% of them singletons. Sequenced: peripheral blood. These receptors were collected from a woman over 75 with COVID-19, enrolled during active disease.

The chain combines TRBV7-2 with TRBJ2-4; no definite D call. V gave up 3 bases and J gave up 8 bases, with 11 bases separating them. This CDR3 spans 13 amino acids. Germline CDR1 is SGHTA and CDR2 is FQGNSA. The CDR3 DNA follows: TGTGCCAGCAGCTTTACTGGAGTAGACATTCAGTACTTC. Amino acid sequence: CASSFTGVDIQYF. The full variable domain, rest sourced from reference TRBV7-2 and TRBJ2-4, is GAGVSQSPSNKVTEKGKDVELRCDPISGHTALYWYRQSLGQGLEFLIYFQGNSAPDKSGLPSDRFSAERTGGSVSTLTIQRTQQEDSAVYLCASSFTGVDIQYFGAGTRLSVL.

The rearrangement joins TRBV6-6 to TRBJ1-5; D not certain. V was trimmed by 2 bases and J by 8 bases, leaving 10 bases between them. Germline CDR1 is MNHNY and CDR2 is SVGAGI (reference sequence). The CDR3 covers 13 residues. This chain's CDR3 is CASSYTGREPQHF. CDR3 sequence (DNA): TGTGCCAGCAGTTACACCGGGCGGGAGCCCCAGCATTTT.

The gene calls are TRBV4-2 and TRBJ2-1; D gene uncertain. CDR1 is LGHNA, CDR2 YNFKEQ, per germline. V lost 0 bases to trimming and J lost 10 bases, with 22 bases between them. This CDR3 contains 17 residues. CDR3 protein: CASSQEVDSAQYGEQFF. The CDR3 DNA is TGTGCCAGCAGCCAAGAAGTCGACTCGGCGCAATATGGAGAGCAGTTCTTC.

This chain joins TRBV18 and TRBJ1-5, with a tentative D call TRBD1 (6 bases). Deletions cut 2 bases from V and 1 base from J, with 9 bases between. There are 15 residues in the CDR3. CDR1 is KGHSH and CDR2 is LQKENI in the germline V gene. CDR3 protein: CASSPWQGSNQPQHF. CDR3 in DNA: TGTGCCAGCTCACCATGGCAGGGGAGCAATCAGCCCCAGCATTTT.

The chain combines TRBV28 with TRBJ2-7; no clear D. Germline CDR1 reads MDHEN; CDR2 reads SYDVKM. The V end lost 6 bases, the J end lost 0 bases, and 9 bases lay between the germline ends. The CDR3 is made up of 13 amino acids. CDR3 residues: CASSPAVSYEQYF. For the CDR3, the DNA is TGTGCCAGCAGCCCCGCGGTCTCCTACGAGCAGTACTTC.

V is TRBV2 and J is TRBJ1-2; D gene unclear. Trimming removed 7 bases at V and 6 bases at J, with 18 bases between. CDR1 is SNHLY and CDR2 is FYNNEI in the germline V gene. The CDR3 is 14 amino acids. For the CDR3, the DNA is TGTGCCAGCACCTTAGGGCCCCCCGGGGATGGCTACACCTTC. Residues: CASTLGPPGDGYTF. Filled out from reference TRBV2 and TRBJ1-2, the complete variable domain reads EPEVTQTPSHQVTQMGQEVILRCVPISNHLYFYWYRQILGQKVEFLVSFYNNEISEKSEIFDDQFSVERPDGSNFTLKIRSTKLEDSAMYFCASTLGPPGDGYTFGSGTRLTVV.

This clone was detected once. The chain links TRBV7-9 to TRBJ2-7; 8 nucleotides agree with TRBD2. CDR3 length: 15 residues. Unmatched junction bases numbered 12, after V lost 2 bases and J lost 9 bases. CDR1 and CDR2 (germline): SEHNR, FQNEAQ (reference sequence). CDR3 in DNA: TGTGCCAGCAGCTTATCCAGCGGGAGAACAACCTGGCAGTACTTC. Its protein product is CASSLSSGRTTWQYF.

CDR3 coding DNA: TGCGCCAGCAGCCAAGATCTAGACTCCTACAATGAGCAGTTCTTC. It is translated as CASSQDLDSYNEQFF. The chain recombines TRBV4-3 with TRBJ2-1; D is ambiguous. This CDR3 has 15 residues. The germline V and J ends were trimmed by 0 bases and 0 bases, with 6 bases remaining between them. CDR1 is LGHNA and CDR2 is YSLEER in the germline V gene.

The chain links TRBV28 to TRBJ2-7; 7 nucleotides match TRBD2. Trimming removed 7 bases from V and 1 base from J; junction bases left unmatched: 4. The CDR3 loop spans 13 amino acids. The V gene's germline CDR1 is MDHEN and CDR2 SYDVKM. The CDR3 bases are TGTGCCAGCACGACTAGCCCTTCCTACGAGCAGTACTTC. Translating it yields CASTTSPSYEQYF.

The chain joins TRBV19 to TRBJ2-3; TRBD2 aligns across 8 bases. The germline V gene has CDR1 LNHDA and CDR2 SQIVND (reference sequence). The CDR3 totals 15 residues. Trimming removed 2 bases from V and 6 bases from J; junction bases left unmatched: 7. CDR3 amino acids: CASSISAGGADTQYF. For the CDR3, the DNA is TGTGCCAGTAGTATATCTGCGGGAGGTGCGGATACGCAGTATTTT.

CDR3 nucleotide sequence: TGTGCCAGCAGCCTGCGGACTGGCGCGAACACCGGGGAGCTGTTTTTT. Its translation: CASSLRTGANTGELFF. The chain joins TRBV6-6 to TRBJ2-2, with D tentatively TRBD2 (5 bases). The CDR3 consists of 16 residues. V was pared by 6 bases and J by 0 bases, with 14 bases between. Per germline, CDR1 MNHNY and CDR2 SVGAGI (reference sequence).

The genes are TRBV9 and TRBJ2-7; tentative D call: TRBD2 (6 bases). The ends were cut back, 3 bases at V and 2 bases at J, with 12 bases in the middle. Germline V gene data show CDR1 as SGDLS and CDR2 as YYNGEE. The CDR3 totals 14 residues. The CDR3: CASSAGDLAYEQYF. Written as DNA, the CDR3 is TGTGCCAGCAGCGCGGGGGACCTGGCCTACGAGCAGTACTTC. Together with reference TRBV9 and TRBJ2-7, the CDR3 gives the full variable domain: DSGVTQTPKHLITATGQRVTLRCSPRSGDLSVYWYQQSLDQGLQFLIQYYNGEERAKGNILERFSAQQFPDLHSELNLSSLELGDSALYFCASSAGDLAYEQYFGPGTRLTVT.

This chain uses TRBV7-9 with TRBJ1-1; D not resolved. Germline loops: CDR1 SEHNR, CDR2 FQNEAQ (reference sequence). V lost 8 bases, J lost 0 bases, and 25 bases lay in between. This CDR3 comprises 18 residues. CDR3 protein: CASPKPGVGFRMNTEAFF. The DNA for the CDR3 is TGTGCCAGCCCAAAACCGGGTGTAGGCTTCCGCATGAACACTGAAGCTTTCTTT.

The chain employs TRBV18 and TRBJ2-5; the D gene is possibly TRBD2 (6 bases). Germline CDR1 and CDR2: KGHSH and LQKENI. Trimming cost V 1 base and J 5 bases, with 11 bases left between them. CDR3 length equals 14 residues. The CDR3 is CASSPRAEGETQYF. CDR3 bases: TGTGCCAGCTCACCACGTGCGGAGGGGGAGACCCAGTACTTC.

The chain employs TRBV4-1 and TRBJ2-1, with TRBD2 matching over 9 bases. There are 13 residues in the CDR3. Germline CDR1 reads MGHRA; CDR2 reads YSYEKL. V gave up 4 bases and J gave up 8 bases; unmatched junction bases: 3. The CDR3 DNA reads as TGCGCCAGCAGCCCGGGACTAGCTGATGAGCAGTTCTTC. Its protein is CASSPGLADEQFF.

V is TRBV20-1 and J is TRBJ2-5, with a tentative D call TRBD1 (5 bases). Germline V gene sequence: CDR1 DFQATT, CDR2 SNEGSKA (reference sequence). The CDR3 loop spans 11 amino acids. V dropped 6 bases and J dropped 2 bases, with 7 bases sitting between them. CDR3 nucleotides: TGCAGTGCGGGGCAGCAAGAGACCCAGTACTTC. It specifies CSAGQQETQYF.

This chain uses TRBV5-6 with TRBJ2-3; 8 bases line up with TRBD1. This CDR3 region has 16 residues. CDR1 is SGHDT, CDR2 YYEEEE, per germline. Germline trimming cut 0 bases from V and 0 bases from J; bases unmatched to any gene: 3. DNA of the CDR3: TGTGCCAGCAGCTTGGCGACAGGGGCCAGCACAGATACGCAGTATTTT. This translates into CASSLATGASTDTQYF. Full variable domain (missing parts from reference TRBV5-6 and TRBJ2-3): DAGVTQSPTHLIKTRGQQVTLRCSPKSGHDTVSWYQQALGQGPQFIFQYYEEEERQRGNFPDRFSGHQFPNYSSELNVNALLLGDSALYLCASSLATGASTDTQYFGPGTRLTVL.

The J gene is TRBJ2-3, the V gene TRBV29-1; TRBD2 aligns across 9 bases. CDR1 SQVTM and CDR2 ANQGSEA come from the germline V gene. After removal of 6 bases from V and 5 bases from J, the junction contained 9 bases not matched to a gene. This CDR3 is built from 14 residues. CDR3 nucleotides: TGCAGCGTGGCCCCGGGACTAGCTCAAGATACGCAGTATTTT. Encoded protein: CSVAPGLAQDTQYF.

The V call is TRBV18, the J call TRBJ2-7; D possibly corresponds to TRBD2 (6 bases). This CDR3 region has 14 residues. CDR1 KGHSH and CDR2 LQKENI come from the germline V gene. V lost 0 bases and J lost 7, with 13 bases in between. The CDR3, as DNA: TGTGCCAGCTCACCACCGGAGACTAGAAGAGAGCAGTACTTC. Protein: CASSPPETRREQYF. Together with reference TRBV18 and TRBJ2-7, the CDR3 gives the full variable domain: NAGVMQNPRHLVRRRGQEARLRCSPMKGHSHVYWYRQLPEEGLKFMVYLQKENIIDESGMPKERFSAEFPKEGPSILRIQQVVRGDSAAYFCASSPPETRREQYFGPGTRLTVT.

The chain links TRBV5-4 to TRBJ2-5; the D gene is possibly TRBD2 (7 bases). The CDR3 extends over 13 amino acids. Trimming removed 1 base from V and 7 bases from J, with 11 bases in between. CDR1 is SGHNT and CDR2 is YYREEE in the germline V gene (reference sequence). CDR3 sequence: CASSLSGEGTQYF. The DNA of the CDR3 is TGTGCCAGCAGCTTGTCAGGGGAGGGGACCCAGTACTTC.

The gene calls are TRBV19 and TRBJ1-2; perhaps TRBD1 as D (5 bases). CDR3 size: 15 residues. The ends were cut back, 4 bases at V and 4 bases at J, with 16 bases in the middle. The germline CDR1 and CDR2 sequences are LNHDA and SQIVND (reference sequence). The CDR3 spells CASSTPSTGSYGYTF. The CDR3 coding sequence is TGTGCCAGTAGTACCCCTTCTACAGGAAGCTATGGCTACACCTTC.

This chain connects TRBV4-1 to TRBJ2-7, with TRBD2 matching over 7 bases. The junction had 11 bases not matched to a gene; V was cut back by 7 bases and J by 2 bases. This CDR3 region has 15 residues. Germline CDR1 and CDR2: MGHRA and YSYEKL. The CDR3 DNA sequence: TGCGCCAGCACCATCCTGCCCGGGACTACCTACGAGCAGTACTTC. Protein sequence: CASTILPGTTYEQYF.

The chain recombines TRBV5-6 with TRBJ1-4, with a weak D call TRBD1 (5 bases). Germline CDR1 and CDR2: SGHDT and YYEEEE. CDR3 length: 13 amino acids. Trimming pared 0 bases from V and 5 bases from J, leaving 5 bases between. CDR3 in amino acids: CASSLAGNEKLFF. DNA for the CDR3: TGTGCCAGCAGCTTGGCAGGGAATGAAAAACTGTTTTTT.

In DNA, the CDR3 is TGTGCCAGCTCACTCAAGTCGGGGGGTGAAGCTTTCTTT. Translated, it gives CASSLKSGGEAFF. The J gene is TRBJ1-1, the V gene TRBV18, with a weak D call TRBD1 (5 bases). Trimming removed 4 bases at V and 7 bases at J, with 13 bases between. Germline lookup yields CDR1 KGHSH and CDR2 LQKENI. The CDR3 totals 13 residues.

This sequence joins TRBV9 and TRBJ2-1, with D hard to call. This CDR3 has 15 residues. The germline V gene encodes CDR1 SGDLS and CDR2 YYNGEE. The V end lost 0 bases, the J end lost 8 bases, and 15 bases lay between the germline ends. CDR3 residues: CASSVAARGVDEQFF. The CDR3, as DNA: TGTGCCAGCAGCGTAGCAGCCCGAGGAGTCGATGAGCAGTTCTTC.

CDR3 DNA: TGTGCCAGCAGCGCCCGAGAGGGCACTGAAGCTTTCTTT. Its protein is CASSAREGTEAFF. The rearrangement joins TRBV9 to TRBJ1-1; D gene unclear. The CDR3 spans 13 residues. The germline V gene encodes CDR1 SGDLS and CDR2 YYNGEE. V was pared by 3 bases and J by 4 bases, with 10 bases between. The variable domain in full, with the rest retrieved from reference TRBV9 and TRBJ1-1, is DSGVTQTPKHLITATGQRVTLRCSPRSGDLSVYWYQQSLDQGLQFLIQYYNGEERAKGNILERFSAQQFPDLHSELNLSSLELGDSALYFCASSAREGTEAFFGQGTRLTVV.

The V and J genes are TRBV6-5 and TRBJ1-5; D is possibly TRBD1 (5 bases). The germline CDR1 and CDR2 sequences are MNHEY and SVGAGI. V gave up 4 bases and J gave up 0 bases, with 10 bases separating them. This CDR3 is 15 amino acids long. CDR3 sequence reads: CASSLGVYSNQPQHF. CDR3 DNA: TGTGCCAGCAGTTTAGGGGTCTATAGCAATCAGCCCCAGCATTTT.

This clone has a handful of counts. The chain joins TRBV9 to TRBJ2-7; 7 nucleotides agree with TRBD1. The germline CDR1 and CDR2 sequences are SGDLS and YYNGEE. V was pared by 3 bases and J by 6 bases, with 6 bases of the junction left unmatched. CDR3 size: 13 residues. This CDR3 reads CASSDRQGSEQYF. The DNA of the CDR3 is TGTGCCAGCAGCGACAGACAGGGAAGCGAGCAGTACTTC.

This chain's CDR3 is CASSFSQGNEKLFF. DNA of the CDR3: TGTGCCAGCAGTTTTAGCCAGGGAAATGAAAAACTGTTTTTT. V and J are TRBV28 and TRBJ1-4; D is perhaps TRBD1 (5 bases). The germline V gene encodes CDR1 MDHEN and CDR2 SYDVKM. V was cut by 3 bases and J by 5 bases, with 10 bases left in between. The CDR3 sequence is 14 residues long.

The chain has TRBV2 and TRBJ2-2; D might be TRBD1 (5 bases). The CDR3 consists of 14 residues. Trimming took off 5 bases at V and 1 base at J, with 8 bases between the two ends. Germline-derived CDR1 and CDR2 are SNHLY and FYNNEI. CDR3 bases: TGTGCCAGCAGTACAAGGGGGAACACCGGGGAGCTGTTTTTT. Its translation: CASSTRGNTGELFF.